Each of the 30 T cell receptor beta chains below was sequenced from the same sample in a study of blood T cell repertoires in COVID-19. The method was immunoSEQ multiplex PCR; TCRdb's version includes in-frame clones alone and lacks a portion of them. The sample carries under 200,000 clones, less than 90% recorded once. Sequences were obtained from peripheral blood. The source of these receptors is a man in his late teens or twenties with active or convalescent COVID-19.

The sample holds one count of this clone. The chain recombines TRBV7-8 with TRBJ2-7, with 7 positions matching TRBD2. The germline V gene has CDR1 SGHVS and CDR2 FQNEAQ. This CDR3 has 15 residues. The J segment lost 0 bases and the V segment lost 4 bases, leaving 6 bases of the junction unmatched. Here the CDR3 reads CASSSIRGSSYEQYF. Written as DNA, the CDR3 is TGTGCCAGCAGCTCGATCCGCGGGAGCTCCTACGAGCAGTACTTC.

This chain links TRBV3-1 (or the pseudogene TRBV3-2) with TRBJ2-2, with D possibly TRBD2 on 6 matching bases. The CDR3 totals 13 residues. CDR1 and CDR2 (germline): LGHDT, YNNKEL (reference sequence). V lost 2 bases and J 9 bases, leaving 10 bases between the germline ends. CDR3 residues: CASSQRDFRELFF. Written as DNA, the CDR3 is TGTGCCAGCAGCCAACGGGACTTTAGGGAGCTGTTTTTT.

This chain links TRBV5-1 with TRBJ2-1, with TRBD2 identical over 14 bases. The CDR3 covers 16 residues. Trimming removed 5 bases from V and 3 bases from J; junction bases left unmatched: 4. Germline V lookup: CDR1 SGHRS, CDR2 YFSETQ. CDR3 DNA sequence: TGCGCCAGCAGACCCGGACTAGCGGGAGGCTACAATGAGCAGTTCTTC. It yields the protein CASRPGLAGGYNEQFF.

This chain uses TRBV5-1 with TRBJ1-1; no definite D call. CDR3 size: 13 residues. The germline gives CDR1 SGHRS, CDR2 YFSETQ. Deletions cut 3 bases from V and 6 bases from J, with 12 bases between. Here the CDR3 reads CASSSRGRAEAFF. CDR3 nucleotide sequence: TGCGCCAGCAGCTCCCGGGGTCGCGCTGAAGCTTTCTTT. The full variable domain, its missing parts supplied by reference TRBV5-1 and TRBJ1-1, is KAGVTQTPRYLIKTRGQQVTLSCSPISGHRSVSWYQQTPGQGLQFLFEYFSETQRNKGNFPGRFSGRQFSNSRSEMNVSTLELGDSALYLCASSSRGRAEAFFGQGTRLTVV.

CDR3 region: CATMGLITGELFF. The CDR3 nucleotides read TGTGCCACCATGGGACTAATAACCGGGGAGCTGTTTTTT. The V call is TRBV24-1, the J call TRBJ2-2, with TRBD2 matching 7 bases. This CDR3 has 13 amino acids. The V gene's germline CDR1 is KGHDR and CDR2 SFDVKD. V trimming: 8 bases; J trimming: 5 bases; junction bases outside the gene matches: 4.

The rearrangement joins TRBV29-1 to TRBJ1-1; TRBD1 aligns across 8 bases. This CDR3 has 16 amino acids. Germline trimming cut 1 base from V and 6 bases from J; bases unmatched to any gene: 13. Germline-derived CDR1 and CDR2 are SQVTM and ANQGSEA. In DNA form, the CDR3 reads TGCAGCGTTGAAGTACATTACCAGGGGGCGGGCGCTGAAGCTTTCTTT. Amino acids: CSVEVHYQGAGAEAFF.

This rearrangement joins TRBV7-2 to TRBJ2-6; TRBD1 matches 7 bases. The CDR3 is 17 amino acids. Germline CDR1 reads SGHTA; CDR2 reads FQGNSA. V was clipped by 0 bases and J by 2 bases; unmatched bases: 4. The DNA of the CDR3 is TGTGCCAGCAGCTTAGCGTCCCAGGGGGCTGGGGCCAACGTCCTGACTTTC. Encoded protein: CASSLASQGAGANVLTF.

This clone was recorded a few times. The chain joins TRBV27 to TRBJ2-3, with TRBD2 matching over 7 bases. CDR3 length: 15 amino acids. V lost 3 bases, J lost 6 bases, and 9 bases stayed unmatched. In germline, CDR1 is MNHEY, CDR2 SMNVEV (reference sequence). Here the CDR3 DNA reads TGTGCCAGCAGTTTGAGGGAGGGCCTCACGGATACGCAGTATTTT. Translation: CASSLREGLTDTQYF.

This sequence joins TRBV6-6 and TRBJ2-6; 9 nucleotides align to TRBD1. Per the germline V gene, CDR1 is MNHNY and CDR2 is SVGAGI (reference sequence). V lost 7 bases to trimming and J lost 0 bases; unmatched junction nucleotides: 1. The CDR3 contains 15 residues. CDR3 amino acids: CASKQGASGANVLTF. In nucleotides, the CDR3 is TGTGCCAGCAAACAGGGGGCCTCTGGGGCCAACGTCCTGACTTTC.

V and J are TRBV28 and TRBJ2-7, with a possible D match to TRBD1 (5 bases). Germline values: CDR1 MDHEN, CDR2 SYDVKM. The V and J ends lost 6 bases and 0 bases respectively, with 12 bases between them. This CDR3 is 14 amino acids long. The CDR3 reads CASSPGHRSYEQYF. CDR3 DNA sequence: TGTGCCAGCAGCCCTGGACACCGCTCCTACGAGCAGTACTTC.

J is TRBJ2-3 and V is TRBV5-8, with 7 bases lining up with TRBD1. V trimming: 7 bases; J trimming: 1 base; junction bases outside the gene matches: 12. The CDR3 extends over 16 amino acids. The germline gives CDR1 SGHTS, CDR2 YDEGEE. CDR3: CASPQGPWTRTDTQYF. CDR3 in DNA: TGTGCCAGCCCACAGGGGCCGTGGACTCGCACAGATACGCAGTATTTT.

For the CDR3, the DNA is TGTGCCAGCAGTTACGGGACAGGCTACTCTAATGAAAAACTGTTTTTT. Amino acid sequence: CASSYGTGYSNEKLFF. The chain combines TRBV6-5 with TRBJ1-4, with TRBD1 matching 8 bases. Germline V gene lookup returns CDR1 MNHEY and CDR2 SVGAGI. The CDR3 runs to 16 residues. The J segment lost 3 bases and the V segment lost 2 bases, leaving 5 bases of the junction unmatched.

The chain employs TRBV6-6 and TRBJ2-7, with D tentatively TRBD1 (5 bases). CDR3 length equals 13 residues. Germline CDR1 is MNHNY and CDR2 is SVGAGI (reference sequence). V lost 6 bases and J lost 0, with 9 bases in between. DNA of the CDR3: TGTGCCAGCAGCGACAGCTACTCCTACGAGCAGTACTTC. Protein product: CASSDSYSYEQYF.

The rearrangement joins TRBV28 to TRBJ1-2; a possible D gene is TRBD1 (6 bases). Germline V gives CDR1 MDHEN, CDR2 SYDVKM. Deletions cut 5 bases from V and 3 bases from J, with 13 bases between. This CDR3 has 14 amino acids. The CDR3 sequence is CASSALRGHYGYTF. For the CDR3, the DNA is TGTGCCAGCAGTGCGCTCAGGGGCCACTATGGCTACACCTTC.

The chain couples TRBV7-2 to TRBJ2-3; 9 positions match TRBD2. The ends lost 11 bases at V and 1 base at J; junction bases unmatched: 13. Germline CDR1 and CDR2: SGHTA and FQGNSA. This CDR3 contains 16 residues. CDR3 loop: CASGTSQISRTDTQYF. The CDR3 region has the DNA TGTGCCTCCGGGACTAGCCAAATTTCCCGCACAGATACGCAGTATTTT. The full variable domain, with the rest looked up from reference TRBV7-2 and TRBJ2-3, is GAGVSQSPSNKVTEKGKDVELRCDPISGHTALYWYRQSLGQGLEFLIYFQGNSAPDKSGLPSDRFSAERTGGSVSTLTIQRTQQEDSAVYLCASGTSQISRTDTQYFGPGTRLTVL.

This rearrangement joins TRBV11-1 to TRBJ2-2; 9 nucleotides align to TRBD2. Germline lookup yields CDR1 SGHAT and CDR2 FQDESV (reference sequence). The CDR3 has 15 amino acids. The J segment lost 4 bases and the V segment lost 5 bases, leaving 5 bases of the junction unmatched. The CDR3 reads CASSLSGSITGELFF. The CDR3 region has the DNA TGTGCCAGCAGCCTTAGCGGGAGTATCACCGGGGAGCTGTTTTTT. The whole variable domain, filled in from reference TRBV11-1 and TRBJ2-2, reads EAEVAQSPRYKITEKSQAVAFWCDPISGHATLYWYRQILGQGPELLVQFQDESVVDDSQLPKDRFSAERLKGVDSTLKIQPAELGDSAMYLCASSLSGSITGELFFGEGSRLTVL.

The chain links TRBV6-5 to TRBJ2-7, with D perhaps TRBD2 (6 bases). This CDR3 has 13 amino acids. Trimming removed 3 bases at V and 6 bases at J, with 12 bases between. The germline gives CDR1 MNHEY, CDR2 SVGAGI. The CDR3 DNA is TGTGCCAGCAGTTATGGGCTGGGGGGCGAGCAGTACTTC. This encodes CASSYGLGGEQYF.

The V and J genes are TRBV20-1 and TRBJ1-1; 9 nucleotides align to TRBD1. The CDR3 length is 11 residues. Germline CDR1 reads DFQATT; CDR2 reads SNEGSKA (reference sequence). The CDR3 spells CRGQGSTEAFF. The CDR3, as DNA: TGCAGAGGACAGGGGTCCACTGAAGCTTTCTTT.

The rearrangement uses TRBV7-9 and TRBJ2-1; 7 positions match TRBD2. Germline V gene lookup returns CDR1 SEHNR and CDR2 FQNEAQ (reference sequence). CDR3 length: 15 residues. The V and J ends lost 3 bases and 7 bases, in that order; junction bases with no gene match: 9. The CDR3 here is CASSFLAGEKNEQFF. CDR3 nucleotides: TGTGCCAGCAGCTTTCTGGCGGGGGAGAAGAATGAGCAGTTCTTC.

This sequence joins TRBV10-3 and TRBJ2-7; 12 positions agree with TRBD2. V shed 11 bases, J shed 4 bases, and the junction held 6 bases outside the gene matches. Looked up from germline, CDR1 is ENHRY and CDR2 is SYGVKD. This CDR3 spans 13 amino acids. CDR3: CASGLAGIYEQYF. The CDR3 DNA reads as TGTGCCTCCGGACTAGCGGGGATATACGAGCAGTACTTC.

The CDR3 sequence is CASSISKGFVPEAFF. The CDR3 nucleotides are TGTGCCAGTAGTATTTCGAAGGGGTTCGTCCCTGAAGCTTTCTTT. The chain joins TRBV19 to TRBJ1-1, with D perhaps TRBD1 (5 bases). The CDR3 consists of 15 residues. V lost 3 bases and J lost 6, with 17 bases in between. The germline V gene has CDR1 LNHDA and CDR2 SQIVND (reference sequence).

The V gene is TRBV2, the J gene TRBJ2-5; 8 bases line up with TRBD1. V lost 2 bases, J lost 5 bases, and 4 bases stayed unmatched. The CDR3 covers 14 residues. CDR1 is SNHLY and CDR2 is FYNNEI in the germline V gene. CDR3 DNA sequence: TGTGCCAGCAGTGAACCAGGGGGCTGGGAGACCCAGTACTTC. This encodes CASSEPGGWETQYF.

The chain couples TRBV4-3 to TRBJ2-7; 7 bases line up with TRBD2. The CDR3 is 15 residues long. The germline gives CDR1 LGHNA, CDR2 YSLEER. After removal of 2 bases from V and 2 bases from J, the junction contained 6 bases not matched to a gene. In nucleotides, the CDR3 is TGCGCCAGCAGCCAACAATACGGGAGGCCCTACGAGCAGTACTTC. This codes for CASSQQYGRPYEQYF.

Regarding this clone: The sample has other DNA sequences that encode this CDR3 too. The chain uses TRBV29-1 and TRBJ1-5, with 8 bases aligning to TRBD1. V shed 6 bases, J shed 5 bases, and the junction held 6 bases outside the gene matches. CDR3 length: 13 residues. Looked up from germline, CDR1 is SQVTM and CDR2 is ANQGSEA. CDR3 nucleotides: TGCAGCGTCACAGGGGGAGGTGATCAGCCCCAGCATTTT. This sequence encodes CSVTGGGDQPQHF.

This chain joins TRBV9 and TRBJ2-1; D possibly corresponds to TRBD2 (5 bases). The CDR3 runs 16 residues. V was clipped by 0 bases and J by 3 bases, with 13 bases between them. CDR1 and CDR2 from the germline V gene are SGDLS and YYNGEE. CDR3: CASSVVQRIYYNEQFF. Here the CDR3 DNA reads TGTGCCAGCAGCGTAGTTCAGCGGATTTACTACAATGAGCAGTTCTTC. Full variable domain (rest looked up from reference TRBV9 and TRBJ2-1): DSGVTQTPKHLITATGQRVTLRCSPRSGDLSVYWYQQSLDQGLQFLIQYYNGEERAKGNILERFSAQQFPDLHSELNLSSLELGDSALYFCASSVVQRIYYNEQFFGPGTRLTVL.

The chain is built from TRBV7-6 and TRBJ2-1; 9 nucleotides match TRBD1. The CDR3 is made up of 15 amino acids. Germline loops: CDR1 SGHVS, CDR2 FNYEAQ. After removal of 5 bases from V and 5 bases from J, the junction contained 7 bases not matched to a gene. CDR3: CASSQGTGNHNEQFF. CDR3 nucleotides: TGTGCCAGCAGCCAAGGGACAGGGAATCACAATGAGCAGTTCTTC.

This clone turned up a few times. The chain recombines TRBV12-5 with TRBJ1-5; D unresolved. Trimming took 6 bases from V and 1 from J, leaving 7 bases between them. The V gene's germline CDR1 is LGHNT and CDR2 FRNRAP. This CDR3 has 13 amino acids. In nucleotides, the CDR3 is TGTGCTAGTGGGCTAAACAGCAATCAGCCCCAGCATTTT. Translating it yields CASGLNSNQPQHF.

V and J are TRBV3-1 (or the pseudogene TRBV3-2) and TRBJ1-2; possible D gene TRBD1, 5 bases. V lost 2 bases to trimming and J lost 6 bases, with 13 bases between them. CDR3 length: 14 residues. Per the germline V gene, CDR1 is LGHDT and CDR2 is YNNKEL (reference sequence). CDR3: CASSQQGLSDGYTF. The CDR3 DNA follows: TGTGCCAGCAGCCAACAGGGTCTTAGTGATGGCTACACCTTC.

This clone was detected ten times or more. The rearrangement uses TRBV2 and TRBJ2-3; 7 nucleotides line up with TRBD2. Germline-derived CDR1 and CDR2 are SNHLY and FYNNEI. The ends lost 4 bases at V and 5 bases at J; junction bases unmatched: 9. The CDR3 sequence is 15 residues long. The chain's CDR3 is CASSVSAGRVDTQYF. The CDR3 region has the DNA TGTGCCAGCAGTGTTTCAGCGGGGAGGGTAGATACGCAGTATTTT.

The V call is TRBV20-1, the J call TRBJ2-1, with D possibly TRBD2 on 5 matching bases. The germline V and J ends were trimmed by 3 bases and 7 bases, with 13 bases remaining between them. The CDR3 sequence is 13 residues long. Germline loops: CDR1 DFQATT, CDR2 SNEGSKA (reference sequence). Written as DNA, the CDR3 is TGCAGTGCTAGTCAAACTAGTCGAAATGAGCAGTTCTTC. As protein: CSASQTSRNEQFF.